This T cell receptor beta chain was identified during a study of blood T cell repertoires in COVID-19. CDR1 LGHDT and CDR2 YNNKEL come from the germline V gene (reference sequence). The CDR3 covers 14 residues. V lost 2 bases, J lost 4 bases, and 3 bases stayed unmatched. Repertoires were generated with immunoSEQ multiplex PCR, while TCRdb's copy carries only in-frame clones and drops some. This repertoire shows about 70,000 clones, around 85% found once; its top ten account for 15% to 20%. The sequenced material came from peripheral blood. This receptor was taken from a man aged 40-50 years with COVID-19, enrolled during active disease. V is TRBV3-1 (or the pseudogene TRBV3-2) and J is TRBJ1-2; 8 bases are a match to TRBD1. CDR3 region: CASSQRDRLYGYTF. CDR3 coding DNA: TGTGCCAGCAGCCAACGGGACAGGCTCTATGGCTACACCTTC.